This TCR beta chain was retrieved from a study of shared clonotypes between healthy human individuals (dated by TCRdb to the early 2020s). Some background on the complete study: A couple of women and a few men aged 18 to 49 years were included in the cohort. Each donor's leukapheresis produced roughly between roughly 0.85 and 9.5 billion PBMCs. Different laboratories and diverse techniques were used to prepare libraries and sequence TCR repertoires, to increase sequencing depth and limit assay-specific biases. The study deeply sequenced blood TCR repertoires of roughly five healthy adults to estimate repertoire size and the extent of clonotype sharing between individuals. The paper's findings and limits, for the study overall: Pairwise subsampling indicated that sequencing depth was expected to affect the degree of clonotype sharing among donors. Because the study included only a small number of donors, the genetic and exposure-history diversity represented was limited. Sampling was restricted to blood, and TCR repertoires in tissue are likely to differ from TCR repertoires in blood.

Reading from cysteine to phenylalanine, the CDR3 counts 15 amino acids. The sequence is cut down to CDR3 DNA, 45 bases in frame from base 1. Per the germline V gene, SGDLS is the CDR1 and YYNGEE is the CDR2. Trimming takes 0 bases from V and 1 base from J, and the germline ends sit 10 bases apart. Healthy HIV-negative adults with no recently reported acute infections or vaccinations were included as donors. Every donor was a Caucasian adult living in Nashville, Tennessee, USA. For unsorted samples, about 85 million PBMCs were counted and genomic DNA was extracted with the QIAamp DNA Blood Mini kit. After blood collection by leukapheresis, PBMCs were isolated using Ficoll-Histopaque density gradient centrifugation and then cryopreserved in the vapor phase of liquid nitrogen. This clone came up many times. Its antigen remains undetermined. The record has no base qualities; no much larger clone is one base away.

TCR CDR3 regions were amplified from genomic DNA by multiplex PCR using the deep immunoSEQ assay. For each cell subset, the extracted genomic DNA was distributed evenly across all wells of several immunoSEQ 96-well plates, and each plate served as one replicate. For unsorted PBMC, each replicate PCR was loaded with roughly 0.3 ug genomic DNA, equivalent to approximately 33,000 T cell genomes. Unsorted PBMC genomic DNA was sequenced across ten immunoSEQ deep assay plates. The purified libraries were quantified using a Qubit 3.0 fluorometer, sized with a Bioanalyzer 2100, and then quantified again using the KAPA Library Quantification kit. Each immunoSEQ 96-well plate was sequenced on its own single-read 150-cycle Illumina NextSeq 550 flow cell. From the authors' description of their analysis: Because only junctional sequences without quality scores were contained in the immunoSEQ output, filtering matching that applied to full-length reads could not be performed. Sequences were annotated with PyIR, a Python wrapper for IgBLAST v1.9, using IMGT germline references to assign V/J genes and CDR3. Any read was removed if the V/J assignment was weak (E-value above 1e-6), the CDR3 was missing, or the read contained stop codons, out-of-frame junctions, or ambiguous translated residues. V3J clonotypes were defined as sequences sharing an identical inferred V gene, J gene, and CDR3 amino acid sequence. Percentage overlap between repertoires was calculated by dividing the number of shared unique clonotypes by the size of the smaller repertoire. Repertoire richness was assessed with RTK rarefaction, the Chao1 estimator, and Recon v2.1 estimates of unobserved clonotypes. TCRdb limited this immuneACCESS table to in-frame rearrangements with V and J called. A share of clones is missing; checked studies link under half to unresolved V genes, and the rest is unexplained. V and J calls and clone size are copied from that table; D and trimming were computed from the DNA. The sample data list hundreds of thousands of clones, and around 76% of these were observed just once. The leading ten clones occupy more than 10% of the sample.

This sequence uses TRBV9 and TRBJ1-1, with the D gene not confidently named. This TCR derives from a woman aged 40 to 49 in good health. Some clones in this sample may be carry-over from other donors' samples. The specimen sequenced was PBMCs. CDR3 reads: CASSVGPGSNTEAFF. The nucleotide sequence is given as TGTGCCAGCAGCGTAGGACCGGGATCGAACACTGAAGCTTTCTTT.